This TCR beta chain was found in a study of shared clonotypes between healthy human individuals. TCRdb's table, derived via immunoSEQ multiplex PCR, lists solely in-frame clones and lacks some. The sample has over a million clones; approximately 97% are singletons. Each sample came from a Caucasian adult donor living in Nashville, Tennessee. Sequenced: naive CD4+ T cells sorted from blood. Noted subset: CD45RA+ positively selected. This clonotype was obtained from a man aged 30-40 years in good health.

The CDR3 protein is CASSQDRGLPDEQYF. Written as DNA, the CDR3 is TGCGCCAGCAGCCAAGACAGGGGCCTGCCCGACGAGCAGTACTTC. The V call is TRBV5-1, the J call TRBJ2-7, with 8 bases identical to TRBD1. V lost 4 bases, J lost 5 bases, and 11 bases stayed unmatched. The length of the CDR3 is 15 residues. CDR1 and CDR2 from the germline V gene are SGHRS and YFSETQ.